Below, one T cell receptor (beta chain) is given with its context. Its antigen is as yet unknown. The junction does not match germline at one end; this may be a read error. This entry belongs to a study of cytomegalovirus exposure and HLA in healthy donors. Study details: Earlier work reported around 110 million unique TCR beta sequences from about 170 million T cells.

Amplification used 60 Vbeta primers and 13 Jbeta primers. Assay used: immunoSEQ multiplex PCR; TCRdb lists only in-frame clones, some missing. The table lists fewer than 120,000 clones, 65% to 80% of them singletons, with roughly 6% in the top ten. Study-wide findings and caveats: Reports described diagnosis of cytomegalovirus status by the classifier as highly specific and sensitive.

The sample comprised PBMCs. The receptor was isolated from a man aged 25 to 40 in good health and CMV-seropositive.

Written as DNA, the CDR3 is TGTGCCAGCAGCCAAGAGGGGGGGAGATCCTACGAGCAGTACTTC. This codes for CASSQEGGRSYEQYF. The chain is built from TRBV4-1 and TRBJ2-7; D possibly corresponds to TRBD2 (7 bases). Germline values: CDR1 MGHRA, CDR2 YSYEKL. The CDR3 is 15 amino acids.